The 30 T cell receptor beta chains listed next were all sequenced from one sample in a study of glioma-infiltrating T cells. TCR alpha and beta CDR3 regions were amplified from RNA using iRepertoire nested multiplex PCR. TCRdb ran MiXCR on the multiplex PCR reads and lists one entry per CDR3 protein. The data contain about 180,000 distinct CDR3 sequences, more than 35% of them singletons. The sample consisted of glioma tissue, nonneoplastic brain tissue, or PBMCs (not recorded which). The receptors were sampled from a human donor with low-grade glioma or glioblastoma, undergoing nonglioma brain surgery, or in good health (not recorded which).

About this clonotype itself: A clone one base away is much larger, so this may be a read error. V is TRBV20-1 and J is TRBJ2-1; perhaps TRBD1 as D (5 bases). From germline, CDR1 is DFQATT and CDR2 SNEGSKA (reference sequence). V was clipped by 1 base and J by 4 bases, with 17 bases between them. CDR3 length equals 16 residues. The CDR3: CSARAFLGQEYNEQFF. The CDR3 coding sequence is TGCAGTGCTAGAGCTTTCCTGGGGCAAGAATACAATGAGCAGTTCTTC.

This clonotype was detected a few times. CDR3 sequence reads: CASSPADYEQYF. The CDR3 region has the DNA TGTGCCAGCAGCCCTGCAGACTACGAGCAGTACTTC. The V call is TRBV14, the J call TRBJ2-7; D gene unclear. CDR1 and CDR2 from the germline V gene are SGHDN and FVKESK. The V end was cut by 4 bases, the J end by 3 bases, with 7 bases between. This CDR3 contains 12 residues. The full variable domain, with the rest looked up from reference TRBV14 and TRBJ2-7, is EAGVTQFPSHSVIEKGQTVTLRCDPISGHDNLYWYRRVMGKEIKFLLHFVKESKQDESGMPNNRFLAERTGGTYSTLKVQPAELEDSGVYFCASSPADYEQYFGPGTRLTVT.

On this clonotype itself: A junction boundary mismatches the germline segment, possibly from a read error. DNA for the CDR3: TGTTCCAGCAGTTACGGAGTTAATGAGCAGTTCTTC. Translation gives CSSSYGVNEQFF. This chain uses TRBV6-2 or TRBV6-3 with TRBJ2-1; D is undetermined. The CDR3 has 12 amino acids. Germline CDR1 is MNHEY and CDR2 is SVGEGT.

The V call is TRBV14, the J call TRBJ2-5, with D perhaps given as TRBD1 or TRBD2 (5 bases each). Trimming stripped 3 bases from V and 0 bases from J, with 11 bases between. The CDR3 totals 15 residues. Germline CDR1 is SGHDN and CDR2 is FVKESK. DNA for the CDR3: TGTGCCAGCAGCCAGAACCGGGACCACCAAGAGACCCAGTACTTC. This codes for CASSQNRDHQETQYF.

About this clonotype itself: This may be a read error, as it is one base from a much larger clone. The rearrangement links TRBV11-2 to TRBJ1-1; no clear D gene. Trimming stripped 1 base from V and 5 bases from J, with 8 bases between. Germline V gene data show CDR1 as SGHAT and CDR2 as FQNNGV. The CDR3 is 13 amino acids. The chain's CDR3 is CASSLGVLTEAFF. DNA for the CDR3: TGTGCCAGCAGCTTAGGGGTCTTAACTGAAGCTTTCTTT.

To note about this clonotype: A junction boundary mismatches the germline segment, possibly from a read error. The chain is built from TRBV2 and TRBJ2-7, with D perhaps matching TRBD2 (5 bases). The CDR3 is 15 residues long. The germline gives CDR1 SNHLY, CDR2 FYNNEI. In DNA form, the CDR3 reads TGTGCCAGCAGTGAAGCCAGCGGAAGCTCCTACGGGCAGTACTTC. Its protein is CASSEASGSSYGQYF.

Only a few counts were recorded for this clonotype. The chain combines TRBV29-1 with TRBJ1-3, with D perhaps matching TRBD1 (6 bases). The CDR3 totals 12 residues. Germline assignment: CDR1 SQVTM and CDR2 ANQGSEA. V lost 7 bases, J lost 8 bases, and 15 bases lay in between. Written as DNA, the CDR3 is TGCAGCGGTCGGGACAACGGAGACACCATATATTTT. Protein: CSGRDNGDTIYF.

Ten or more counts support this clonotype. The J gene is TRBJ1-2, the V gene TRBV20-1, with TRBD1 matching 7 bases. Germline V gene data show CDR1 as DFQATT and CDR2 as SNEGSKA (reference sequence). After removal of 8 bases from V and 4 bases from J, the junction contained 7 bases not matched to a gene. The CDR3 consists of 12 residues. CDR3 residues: CSPGQLTYGYTF. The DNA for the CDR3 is TGCAGTCCGGGACAGTTAACCTATGGCTACACCTTC.

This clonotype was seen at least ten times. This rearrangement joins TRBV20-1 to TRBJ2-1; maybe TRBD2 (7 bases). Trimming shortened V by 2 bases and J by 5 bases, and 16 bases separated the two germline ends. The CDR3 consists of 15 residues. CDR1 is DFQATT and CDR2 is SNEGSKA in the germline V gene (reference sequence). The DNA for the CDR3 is TGCAGTGCTAGAAGGGTAGGGGGGGAAAACAATGAGCAGTTCTTC. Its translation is CSARRVGGENNEQFF.

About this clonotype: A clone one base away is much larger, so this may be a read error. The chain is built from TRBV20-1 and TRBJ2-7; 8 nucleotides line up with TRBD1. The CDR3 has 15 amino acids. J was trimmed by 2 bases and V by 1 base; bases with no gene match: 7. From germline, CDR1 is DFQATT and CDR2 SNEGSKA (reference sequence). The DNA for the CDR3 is TGCAGTGCTAGAGTGCCGGGACAGGAAACCTACGAGCAGTACTTC. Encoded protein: CSARVPGQETYEQYF.

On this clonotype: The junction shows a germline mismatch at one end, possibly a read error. CDR3 sequence: CASSYYEGKQPQHF. The CDR3 DNA sequence: TGTGCCAGCAGTTACTACGAGGGTAAGCAGCCGCAGCATTTT. V is TRBV6-2 or TRBV6-3 and J is TRBJ1-5; D uncertain. CDR1 is MNHEY, CDR2 SVGEGT, per germline. CDR3 length equals 14 residues.

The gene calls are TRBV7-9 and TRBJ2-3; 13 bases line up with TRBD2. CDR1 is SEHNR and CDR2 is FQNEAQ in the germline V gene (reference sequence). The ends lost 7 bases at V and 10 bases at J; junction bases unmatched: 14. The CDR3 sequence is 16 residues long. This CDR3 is CASNWETSGGPDAQYF. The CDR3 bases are TGTGCCAGCAACTGGGAGACTAGCGGGGGGCCCGATGCGCAGTATTTT.

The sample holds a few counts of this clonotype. The CDR3 region has the DNA TGTGCCAGCAGCTTGCAGGGGGAGAAGATTCAGTACTTC. Translated: CASSLQGEKIQYF. The chain has TRBV7-8 and TRBJ2-4, with TRBD1 matching 7 bases. CDR1 SGHVS and CDR2 FQNEAQ come from the germline V gene. This CDR3 is built from 13 residues. Trimming removed 3 bases from V and 10 bases from J; junction bases left unmatched: 6.

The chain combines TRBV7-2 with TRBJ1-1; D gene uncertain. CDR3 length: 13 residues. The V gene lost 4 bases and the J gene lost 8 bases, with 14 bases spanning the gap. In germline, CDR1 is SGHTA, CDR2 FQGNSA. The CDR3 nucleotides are TGTGCCAGCAGCTCGGCACACACGTTAGAAGCTTTCTTT. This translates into CASSSAHTLEAFF.

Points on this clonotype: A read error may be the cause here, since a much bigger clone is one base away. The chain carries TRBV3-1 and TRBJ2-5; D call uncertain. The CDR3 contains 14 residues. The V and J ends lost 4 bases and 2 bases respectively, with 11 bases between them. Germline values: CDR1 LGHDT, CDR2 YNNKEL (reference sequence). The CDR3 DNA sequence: TGTGCCAGCAGCCGAGATGCAGATCAAGAGACCCAGTACTTC. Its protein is CASSRDADQETQYF.

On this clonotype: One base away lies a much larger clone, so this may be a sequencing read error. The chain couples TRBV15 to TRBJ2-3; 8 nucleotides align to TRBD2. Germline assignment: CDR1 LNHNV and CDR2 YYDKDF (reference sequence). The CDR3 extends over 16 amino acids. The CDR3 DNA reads TGTGCCACCAGCAGGGGATTAGCGGGGTCCACAGATACGCGGTATTTT. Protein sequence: CATSRGLAGSTDTRYF. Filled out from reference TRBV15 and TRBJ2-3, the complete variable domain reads DAMVIQNPRYQVTQFGKPVTLSCSQTLNHNVMYWYQQKSSQAPKLLFHYYDKDFNNEADTPDNFQSRRPNTSFCFLDIRSPGLGDTAMYLCATSRGLAGSTDTRYFGPGTRLTVL.

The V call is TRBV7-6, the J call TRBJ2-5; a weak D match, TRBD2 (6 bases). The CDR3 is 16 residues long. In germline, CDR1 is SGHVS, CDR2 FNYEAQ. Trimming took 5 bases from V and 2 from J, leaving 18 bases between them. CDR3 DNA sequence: TGTGCCAGCAGCCCTCGGTATTCTAGCGAACAAGAGACCCAGTACTTC. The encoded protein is CASSPRYSSEQETQYF.

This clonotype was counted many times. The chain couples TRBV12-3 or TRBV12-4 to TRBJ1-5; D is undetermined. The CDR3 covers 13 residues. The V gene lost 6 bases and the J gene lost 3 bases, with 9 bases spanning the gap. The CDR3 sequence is CASSSEFNQPQHF. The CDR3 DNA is TGTGCCAGCAGCTCGGAGTTCAATCAGCCCCAGCATTTT.

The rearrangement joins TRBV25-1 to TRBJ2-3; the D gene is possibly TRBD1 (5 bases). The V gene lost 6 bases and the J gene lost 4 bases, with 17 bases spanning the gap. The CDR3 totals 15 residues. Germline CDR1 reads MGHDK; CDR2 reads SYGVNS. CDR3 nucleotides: TGTGCCAGCAGATACCCAGGGCTTAGGGCAGATACGCAGTATTTT. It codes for CASRYPGLRADTQYF.

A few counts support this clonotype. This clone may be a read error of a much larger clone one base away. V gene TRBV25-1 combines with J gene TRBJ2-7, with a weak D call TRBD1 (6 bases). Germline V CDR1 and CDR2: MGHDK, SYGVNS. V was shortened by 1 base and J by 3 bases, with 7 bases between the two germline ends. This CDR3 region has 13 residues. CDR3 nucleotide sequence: TGTGCCAGCAGTGAATTAGGGGGCTACGAGCAGTACTTC. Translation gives CASSELGGYEQYF.

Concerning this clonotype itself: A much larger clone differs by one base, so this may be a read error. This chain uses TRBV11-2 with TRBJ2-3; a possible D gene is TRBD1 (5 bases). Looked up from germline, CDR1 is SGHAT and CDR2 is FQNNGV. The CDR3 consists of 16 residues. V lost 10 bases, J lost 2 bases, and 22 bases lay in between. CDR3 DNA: TGTGCCACTGGATCAGGGTCAGACCCTCCCACAGATACGCAGTATTTT. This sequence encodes CATGSGSDPPTDTQYF.

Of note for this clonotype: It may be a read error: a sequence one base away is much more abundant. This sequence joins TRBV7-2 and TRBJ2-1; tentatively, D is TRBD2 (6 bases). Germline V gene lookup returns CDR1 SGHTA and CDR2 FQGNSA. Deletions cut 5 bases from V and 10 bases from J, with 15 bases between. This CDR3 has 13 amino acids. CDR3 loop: CASSRARSGEQFF. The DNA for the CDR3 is TGTGCCAGCAGCCGGGCGAGGAGCGGGGAGCAGTTCTTC.

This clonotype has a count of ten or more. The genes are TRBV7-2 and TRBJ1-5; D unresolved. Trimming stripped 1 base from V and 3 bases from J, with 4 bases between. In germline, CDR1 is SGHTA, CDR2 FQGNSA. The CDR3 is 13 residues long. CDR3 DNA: TGTGCCAGCAGCTTAGATCCCAATCAGCCCCAGCATTTT. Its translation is CASSLDPNQPQHF.

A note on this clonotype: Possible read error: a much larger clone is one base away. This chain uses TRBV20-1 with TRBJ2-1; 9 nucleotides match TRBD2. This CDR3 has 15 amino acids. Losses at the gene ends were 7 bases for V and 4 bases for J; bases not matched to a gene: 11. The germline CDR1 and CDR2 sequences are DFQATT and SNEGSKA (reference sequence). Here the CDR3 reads CSGPLTSGLYNEQFF. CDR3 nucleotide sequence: TGCAGTGGTCCCTTGACTAGCGGACTTTACAATGAGCAGTTCTTC.

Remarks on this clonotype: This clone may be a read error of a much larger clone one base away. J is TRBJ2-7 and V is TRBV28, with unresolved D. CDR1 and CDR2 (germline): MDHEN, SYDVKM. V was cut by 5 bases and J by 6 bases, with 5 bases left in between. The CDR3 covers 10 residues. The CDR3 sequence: CASSLTEQYF. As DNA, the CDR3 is TGTGCCAGCAGTCTAACCGAGCAGTACTTC.

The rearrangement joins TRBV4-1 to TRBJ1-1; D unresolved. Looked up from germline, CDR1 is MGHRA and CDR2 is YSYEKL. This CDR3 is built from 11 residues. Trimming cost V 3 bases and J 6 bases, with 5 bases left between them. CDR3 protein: CASSHRAEAFF. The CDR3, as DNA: TGCGCCAGCAGCCACCGGGCTGAAGCTTTCTTT.

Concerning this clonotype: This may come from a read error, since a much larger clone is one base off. CDR3: CASSSGGYSEAFF. DNA for the CDR3: TGTGCCAGTAGTTCTGGGGGCTACTCTGAAGCTTTCTTT. The rearrangement uses TRBV19 and TRBJ1-1; possible D gene TRBD1, 6 bases. Germline assignment: CDR1 LNHDA and CDR2 SQIVND (reference sequence). V was pared by 5 bases and J by 6 bases, with 13 bases between. The CDR3 runs to 13 residues. Together with reference TRBV19 and TRBJ1-1, the CDR3 gives the full variable domain: DGGITQSPKYLFRKEGQNVTLSCEQNLNHDAMYWYRQDPGQGLRLIYYSQIVNDFQKGDIAEGYSVSREKKESFPLTVTSAQKNPTAFYLCASSSGGYSEAFFGQGTRLTVV.

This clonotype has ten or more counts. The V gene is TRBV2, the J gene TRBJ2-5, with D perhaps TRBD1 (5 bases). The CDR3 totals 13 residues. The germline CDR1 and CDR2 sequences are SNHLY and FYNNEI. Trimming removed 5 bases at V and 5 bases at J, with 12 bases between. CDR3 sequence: CASSPQTDETQYF. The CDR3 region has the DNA TGTGCCAGCAGTCCGCAGACAGATGAGACCCAGTACTTC.

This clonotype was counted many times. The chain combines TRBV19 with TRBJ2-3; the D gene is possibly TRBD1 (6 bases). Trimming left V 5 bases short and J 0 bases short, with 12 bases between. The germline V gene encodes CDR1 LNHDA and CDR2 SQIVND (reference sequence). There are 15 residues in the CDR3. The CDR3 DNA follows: TGTGCCAGTAGTGCAGGACAGCCCAGCACAGATACGCAGTATTTT. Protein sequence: CASSAGQPSTDTQYF.

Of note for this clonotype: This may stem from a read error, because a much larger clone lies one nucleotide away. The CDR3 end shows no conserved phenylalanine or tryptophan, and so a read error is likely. The DNA for the CDR3 is TGTGCCAGCGGACAGGGCCTGGGAGGGAGCAATCAGCCCCAGCATTCT. This translates into CASGQGLGGSNQPQHS. The chain links TRBV2 to TRBJ1-5; TRBD1 aligns across 8 bases. The junction had 10 bases not matched to a gene; V was cut back by 8 bases and J by 1 base. Germline CDR1 SNHLY, CDR2 FYNNEI. The CDR3 is 16 amino acids.